In its sample, the clone carrying this T cell receptor beta chain was seen a few times. Germline CDR1 is MNHEY and CDR2 is SVGAGI. Trimming shortened V by 1 base and J by 1 base, and 13 bases separated the two germline ends. This CDR3 spans 16 amino acids. This specimen belongs to a study of T-cell reconstitution after alpha-beta-depleted transplantation in children. As it was prepared, the TCRbeta library received unique molecular identifiers. TCRdb recomputed calls from the PCR reads with MiXCR, one row per CDR3 protein. Seen here are approximately 500,000 distinct CDR3 sequences, 8% to 11% observed once, and the top ten hold around 2.2%.

This chain uses TRBV6-5 with TRBJ1-1; D unclear. The sample here was PBMCs, taken before TCRalphabeta/CD19-depleted stem cell transplant. The TCR sequence derives from a child aged 2-15 years with inherited bone marrow failure, due to receive a stem cell transplant. CDR3 sequence reads: CASSYFLLGKNTEAFF. CDR3 bases: TGTGCCAGCAGTTACTTTCTTCTGGGAAAGAACACTGAAGCTTTCTTT.